These 24 T cell receptor beta chains share one sample of origin, sequenced in a study of PD-L1 blockade in urothelial cancer. The time point here: pretreatment peripheral blood. This table comes from immunoSEQ multiplex PCR, and its TCRdb copy is limited to in-frame clones, with some not included. The sample lists tens of thousands of clones, 80% to 90% occurring once. Source: PBMCs, taken around atezolizumab (anti-PD-L1) treatment. The receptors were sampled from a man in his 70s with urothelial cancer.

The chain couples TRBV6-1 to TRBJ2-7; D is possibly TRBD2 (6 bases). The CDR3 is 14 residues long. Germline-derived CDR1 and CDR2 are MNHNS and SASEGT. The V end was cut by 8 bases, the J end by 2 bases, with 16 bases between. The CDR3, as DNA: TGTGCCAGCGGCGGGACCGAGAATCCCTACGAGCAGTACTTC. Encoded protein: CASGGTENPYEQYF.

This rearrangement joins TRBV6-1 to TRBJ2-1; 10 bases are shared with TRBD1. Germline CDR1 and CDR2: MNHNS and SASEGT. After removal of 5 bases from V and 7 bases from J, the junction contained 8 bases not matched to a gene. The CDR3 has 15 amino acids. Here the CDR3 reads CASSSIGTGVNEQFF. As DNA, the CDR3 is TGTGCCAGCAGTAGTATCGGGACAGGGGTGAATGAGCAGTTCTTC.

This clone came up once. Other DNA sequences in the sample encode the same CDR3. The chain has TRBV9 and TRBJ1-1; D remains unclear. CDR1 is SGDLS, CDR2 YYNGEE, per germline. This CDR3 spans 14 amino acids. V lost 0 bases, J lost 1 base, and 7 bases lay in between. CDR3 in amino acids: CASSVGAGNTEAFF. CDR3 sequence (DNA): TGTGCCAGCAGCGTAGGTGCGGGGAACACTGAAGCTTTCTTT.

This chain connects TRBV10-2 to TRBJ2-4, with no clear D. This CDR3 has 12 residues. The germline V and J ends were trimmed by 2 bases and 6 bases, with 5 bases remaining between them. Germline V CDR1 and CDR2: WSHSY, SAAADI. CDR3 protein: CASSENLNIQYF. The CDR3 DNA sequence: TGCGCCAGCAGTGAGAACTTAAACATTCAGTACTTC.

CDR3 sequence (DNA): TGTGCCAGCGCATCCGGGACAAGTAGCAATCAGCCCCAGCATTTT. Translating gives CASASGTSSNQPQHF. This chain links TRBV19 with TRBJ1-5; maybe TRBD1 (6 bases). This CDR3 is built from 15 residues. V dropped 9 bases and J dropped 0 bases, with 15 bases sitting between them. Germline lookup yields CDR1 LNHDA and CDR2 SQIVND (reference sequence).

This chain uses TRBV15 with TRBJ2-1, with 9 bases that match TRBD1. Trimming at V came to 3 bases and at J to 10 bases, leaving 13 bases not matched to a gene. This CDR3 has 16 residues. The germline V gene has CDR1 LNHNV and CDR2 YYDKDF (reference sequence). The CDR3 region has the DNA TGTGCCACCAGCAGGGGTTTTCCGGGACAGGGTGGAGAGCAGTTCTTC. Residues: CATSRGFPGQGGEQFF.

This rearrangement joins TRBV27 to TRBJ2-7; perhaps TRBD1 as D (6 bases). Germline V gene lookup returns CDR1 MNHEY and CDR2 SMNVEV (reference sequence). CDR3 size: 14 residues. The ends were cut back, 6 bases at V and 2 bases at J, with 14 bases in the middle. In nucleotides, the CDR3 is TGTGCCAGCAGCCGATACAGGGATCCCTACGAGCAGTACTTC. Its translation is CASSRYRDPYEQYF.

The chain combines TRBV7-9 with TRBJ2-1, with D unclear. V lost 3 bases, J lost 4 bases, and 7 bases lay in between. This CDR3 spans 13 amino acids. The germline CDR1 and CDR2 sequences are SEHNR and FQNEAQ (reference sequence). CDR3 in DNA: TGTGCCAGCAGCTTTGGAGAGTACAATGAGCAGTTCTTC. Translation: CASSFGEYNEQFF.

The chain has TRBV28 and TRBJ2-1; D unresolved. Trimming pared 7 bases from V and 4 bases from J, leaving 14 bases between. CDR1 is MDHEN and CDR2 is SYDVKM in the germline V gene. The length of the CDR3 is 14 residues. CDR3 sequence: CASTPRSRYNEQFF. The CDR3 nucleotides read TGTGCCAGCACCCCGAGAAGCCGGTACAATGAGCAGTTCTTC.

V gene TRBV28 combines with J gene TRBJ1-1, with 11 bases fitting TRBD1. V shed 4 bases and J 0 bases; nucleotides not matched to a gene: 10. Germline V gene data show CDR1 as MDHEN and CDR2 as SYDVKM. The CDR3 covers 18 residues. This CDR3 reads CASSSRRTGGLMNTEAFF. DNA of the CDR3: TGTGCCAGCAGTTCAAGGCGGACAGGGGGCCTCATGAACACTGAAGCTTTCTTT.

The genes are TRBV5-1 and TRBJ1-1; no definite D call. Germline CDR1 is SGHRS and CDR2 is YFSETQ. The V gene lost 0 bases and the J gene lost 5 bases, with 14 bases spanning the gap. CDR3 size: 15 residues. The CDR3 reads CASSLDVGRGTEAFF. For the CDR3, the DNA is TGCGCCAGCAGCTTGGATGTAGGGAGAGGGACTGAAGCTTTCTTT. Combining the CDR3 with reference TRBV5-1 and TRBJ1-1 gives the whole variable domain KAGVTQTPRYLIKTRGQQVTLSCSPISGHRSVSWYQQTPGQGLQFLFEYFSETQRNKGNFPGRFSGRQFSNSRSEMNVSTLELGDSALYLCASSLDVGRGTEAFFGQGTRLTVV.

The V gene is TRBV5-1, the J gene TRBJ2-1; 9 bases align to TRBD1. After removal of 7 bases from V and 6 bases from J, the junction contained 8 bases not matched to a gene. Germline V gene data show CDR1 as SGHRS and CDR2 as YFSETQ. CDR3 length: 14 residues. The CDR3 sequence is CASESGTGLNEQFF. The CDR3 DNA sequence: TGCGCCAGCGAATCCGGGACAGGGCTCAATGAGCAGTTCTTC. Filled out from reference TRBV5-1 and TRBJ2-1, the complete variable domain reads KAGVTQTPRYLIKTRGQQVTLSCSPISGHRSVSWYQQTPGQGLQFLFEYFSETQRNKGNFPGRFSGRQFSNSRSEMNVSTLELGDSALYLCASESGTGLNEQFFGPGTRLTVL.

This clone has only one observation. At the DNA level, this CDR3 is encoded by other sequences in the same sample as well. The chain couples TRBV4-1 to TRBJ1-2; 7 bases map to TRBD1. Germline V gene sequence: CDR1 MGHRA, CDR2 YSYEKL. The CDR3 runs to 13 residues. The V segment lost 3 bases and the J segment 8 bases; nucleotides outside the gene matches: 6. In nucleotides, the CDR3 is TGCGCCAGCAGCCAGGCAGGGGGGCACGGCTACACCTTC. Translating it yields CASSQAGGHGYTF.

This rearrangement joins TRBV9 to TRBJ1-3; the D is unclear. Germline V gene lookup returns CDR1 SGDLS and CDR2 YYNGEE. The CDR3 spans 15 residues. The germline V and J ends were trimmed by 0 bases and 1 base, with 8 bases remaining between them. In DNA form, the CDR3 reads TGTGCCAGCAGCGTAGAAGAGGGTTCTGGAAACACCATATATTTT. This gives the protein CASSVEEGSGNTIYF.

This chain uses TRBV5-8 with TRBJ2-7, with 7 bases aligning to TRBD2. The CDR3 sequence is 14 residues long. From germline, CDR1 is SGHTS and CDR2 YDEGEE. The J segment lost 3 bases and the V segment lost 4 bases, leaving 7 bases of the junction unmatched. The CDR3 DNA is TGTGCCAGCAGCATCCGGACTAGAGACTACGAGCAGTACTTC. It translates to CASSIRTRDYEQYF.

The J gene is TRBJ2-3, the V gene TRBV7-9; D possibly corresponds to TRBD2 (5 bases). V lost 1 base and J lost 6, with 11 bases in between. The germline V gene has CDR1 SEHNR and CDR2 FQNEAQ (reference sequence). The CDR3 has 14 amino acids. The DNA of the CDR3 is TGTGCCAGCAGCTTAGATGGAGGATGGGATACGCAGTATTTT. The encoded protein is CASSLDGGWDTQYF.

The V and J genes are TRBV5-5 and TRBJ1-4; tentatively, D is TRBD1 (5 bases). The germline V and J ends were trimmed by 3 bases and 8 bases, with 17 bases remaining between them. From germline, CDR1 is SGHKS and CDR2 YYEKEE (reference sequence). CDR3 length: 15 residues. CDR3 coding DNA: TGTGCCAGCAGCTATCTGACAGAAAACCACGAAAAACTGTTTTTT. Its protein is CASSYLTENHEKLFF. The full variable domain, completed using reference TRBV5-5 and TRBJ1-4, is DAGVTQSPTHLIKTRGQQVTLRCSPISGHKSVSWYQQVLGQGPQFIFQYYEKEERGRGNFPDRFSARQFPNYSSELNVNALLLGDSALYLCASSYLTENHEKLFFGSGTQLSVL.

The gene calls are TRBV28 and TRBJ2-7; 8 bases line up with TRBD1. The germline CDR1 and CDR2 sequences are MDHEN and SYDVKM. The CDR3 length is 17 residues. Losses at the gene ends were 5 bases for V and 2 bases for J; bases not matched to a gene: 14. CDR3 protein: CASSLTPFYRGAYEQYF. As DNA, the CDR3 is TGTGCCAGCAGTCTCACTCCTTTCTACAGGGGGGCCTACGAGCAGTACTTC.

This clone has only one observation. V usage is TRBV29-1 and J usage is TRBJ1-2; D is unresolved. Germline V lookup: CDR1 SQVTM, CDR2 ANQGSEA. The CDR3 totals 10 residues. V lost 4 bases, J lost 6 bases, and 6 bases lay in between. Here the CDR3 reads CSVGSDGYTF. CDR3 nucleotide sequence: TGCAGCGTTGGGTCAGATGGCTACACCTTC.

The genes are TRBV4-2 and TRBJ2-7; 9 bases map to TRBD1. Germline V gene lookup returns CDR1 LGHNA and CDR2 YNFKEQ. V shed 1 base, J shed 6 bases, and the junction held 7 bases outside the gene matches. The CDR3 runs 15 residues. CDR3 DNA sequence: TGTGCCAGCAGCCAAGGGGACCGGGACAGGGTCGAGCAGTACTTC. It yields the protein CASSQGDRDRVEQYF.

The gene calls are TRBV5-1 and TRBJ2-7, with 9 bases aligning to TRBD2. Germline loops: CDR1 SGHRS, CDR2 YFSETQ. This CDR3 has 13 residues. V lost 4 bases and J lost 6; bases outside the gene matches: 5. CDR3 in amino acids: CASSVRTSVEQYF. As DNA, the CDR3 is TGCGCCAGCAGCGTAAGGACTAGCGTCGAGCAGTACTTC.

The genes are TRBV5-6 and TRBJ2-4; D remains ambiguous. The CDR3 runs 13 residues. The germline V gene encodes CDR1 SGHDT and CDR2 YYEEEE. V lost 1 base to trimming and J lost 5 bases, with 7 bases between them. The CDR3 nucleotides are TGTGCCAGCAGCTTGCGTCTTGAAAACATTCAGTACTTC. The encoded protein is CASSLRLENIQYF.

This chain links TRBV4-1 with TRBJ2-7; D remains ambiguous. The CDR3 consists of 15 residues. Germline assignment: CDR1 MGHRA and CDR2 YSYEKL. With 0 bases removed from V and 2 bases from J, the gap between germline ends came to 11 bases. The CDR3 protein is CASSQDWARTYEQYF. The CDR3 DNA reads TGCGCCAGCAGCCAAGACTGGGCTCGGACCTACGAGCAGTACTTC.

This clone occurred a few times. This sequence joins TRBV5-6 and TRBJ2-3, with D possibly TRBD2 on 6 matching bases. The germline CDR1 and CDR2 sequences are SGHDT and YYEEEE. CDR3 size: 14 residues. V dropped 0 bases and J dropped 4 bases, with 9 bases sitting between them. CDR3 sequence (DNA): TGTGCCAGCAGCTTGGGTGGCGGGGCAGATACGCAGTATTTT. Translated, it gives CASSLGGGADTQYF.